The rows below give T cell receptor beta chains drawn from one sample of a study of cytomegalovirus exposure and HLA in healthy donors. Measured with immunoSEQ multiplex PCR; TCRdb has only the in-frame clones, and not every one. The repertoire includes approximately 200,000 clones, around 90% of them detected once, and 2.9% sits in the top ten. The sample comprised PBMCs. The receptors were sampled from a woman aged 18-30 years in good health and CMV-seronegative. The CDR3 runs from the conserved cysteine through the conserved F or W. Each record gives: CDR3 protein, CDR3 DNA, V gene, J gene, D gene, clone size. The D gene is left open where the match is weak. Clone sizes are given selectively: once, few, many, or a class where the clone is expanded.

cdr3_aa: CASSVGRGGLNLSYEQYF
cdr3_nt: TGCGCCAGCAGCGTAGGACGGGGGGGACTCAATCTTTCCTACGAGCAGTACTTC
v_call: TRBV5-1
j_call: TRBJ2-7
d_call: TRBD2
clone_size: NA

cdr3_aa: CASGTSGNNEQFF
cdr3_nt: TGTGCCAGTGGGACTAGCGGAAACAATGAGCAGTTCTTC
v_call: TRBV19
j_call: TRBJ2-1
d_call: TRBD2
clone_size: once

cdr3_aa: CASSASSGAYNEQFF
cdr3_nt: TGTGCCAGCAGTGCCTCGAGCGGGGCCTACAATGAGCAGTTCTTC
v_call: TRBV2
j_call: TRBJ2-1
d_call: TRBD2
clone_size: NA

cdr3_aa: CASTYAGTGGSTDTQYF
cdr3_nt: TGTGCCAGCACTTACGCCGGGACAGGAGGGAGCACAGATACGCAGTATTTT
v_call: TRBV28
j_call: TRBJ2-3
d_call: TRBD1
clone_size: NA

cdr3_aa: CASSPQMGGGTGELFF
cdr3_nt: TGTGCCAGCAGCCCGCAGATGGGAGGAGGGACCGGGGAGCTGTTTTTT
v_call: TRBV11-2
j_call: TRBJ2-2
d_call: NA
clone_size: once

cdr3_aa: CASSFTVNTEAFF
cdr3_nt: TGTGCCAGCAGCTTTACGGTGAACACTGAAGCTTTCTTT
v_call: TRBV5-5
j_call: TRBJ1-1
d_call: NA
clone_size: NA

cdr3_aa: CASSLGSGTGAANEKLFF
cdr3_nt: TGTGCCAGCAGCTTAGGGTCCGGGACAGGGGCGGCTAATGAAAAACTGTTTTTT
v_call: TRBV7-6
j_call: TRBJ1-4
d_call: TRBD1
clone_size: NA

cdr3_aa: CASSPGEGLAGALRNTIYF
cdr3_nt: TGTGCCAGCAGCCCAGGGGAGGGTCTGGCTGGCGCCCTTAGAAACACCATATATTTT
v_call: TRBV28
j_call: TRBJ1-3
d_call: NA
clone_size: NA

cdr3_aa: CASGRTLYEQYF
cdr3_nt: TGTGCCTCTGGGAGGACTCTTTACGAGCAGTACTTC
v_call: TRBV30
j_call: TRBJ2-7
d_call: NA
clone_size: NA

cdr3_aa: CASSFCSGELFF
cdr3_nt: TGTGCCAGCAGCTTTTGTAGCGGGGAGCTGTTTTTT
v_call: TRBV21-1
j_call: TRBJ2-2
d_call: NA
clone_size: NA